The 26 T cell receptor beta chains listed next were all sequenced from one sample in a study of shared clonotypes between healthy human individuals. Repertoires were generated with immunoSEQ multiplex PCR, while TCRdb's copy carries only in-frame clones and drops some. The data show over 400,000 clones, with more than 75% seen just once and around 12% held by the top ten. Sequenced material: PBMCs. All receptors derive from a woman aged 40 to 55 in good health. Some clones in this sample may be carry-over from other donors' samples.

V is TRBV18 and J is TRBJ2-1, with D perhaps matching TRBD2 (5 bases). The germline V and J ends were trimmed by 1 base and 5 bases, with 12 bases remaining between them. Germline-derived CDR1 and CDR2 are KGHSH and LQKENI. The CDR3 contains 15 residues. CDR3 DNA: TGTGCCAGCTCACCACGGGCGGGCCGCGACAATGAGCAGTTCTTC. Its protein product is CASSPRAGRDNEQFF.

This clone is a singleton in its sample. The gene calls are TRBV5-4 and TRBJ2-2; D is unresolved. This CDR3 contains 14 residues. The V gene lost 6 bases and the J gene lost 5 bases, with 14 bases spanning the gap. Germline V gives CDR1 SGHNT, CDR2 YYREEE (reference sequence). The CDR3 loop reads CASTPEALTGELFF. The CDR3 DNA follows: TGTGCCAGCACCCCCGAGGCGCTTACCGGGGAGCTGTTTTTT.

The rearrangement uses TRBV29-1 and TRBJ2-1, with D uncertain. The CDR3 has 12 amino acids. Germline V lookup: CDR1 SQVTM, CDR2 ANQGSEA. V was trimmed by 4 bases and J by 4 bases, leaving 8 bases between them. CDR3: CSVGLHYNEQFF. CDR3 sequence (DNA): TGCAGCGTTGGACTCCATTACAATGAGCAGTTCTTC.

This chain connects TRBV5-5 to TRBJ2-5, with 13 bases lining up with TRBD2. The length of the CDR3 is 17 residues. Per germline, CDR1 SGHKS and CDR2 YYEKEE (reference sequence). Unmatched junction bases numbered 7, after V lost 1 base and J lost 4 bases. The CDR3: CASSLTSGRASGETQYF. The CDR3, as DNA: TGTGCCAGCAGCTTGACTAGCGGGAGGGCCAGTGGAGAGACCCAGTACTTC.

This clone showed up just a few times. The chain recombines TRBV19 with TRBJ2-1, with D uncertain. Germline CDR1 and CDR2: LNHDA and SQIVND (reference sequence). This CDR3 comprises 13 residues. Trimming shortened V by 1 base and J by 5 bases, and 6 bases separated the two germline ends. In DNA form, the CDR3 reads TGTGCCAGTAGTATAGGCGCCAACAATGAGCAGTTCTTC. Translating it yields CASSIGANNEQFF.

V usage is TRBV7-2 and J usage is TRBJ2-3; possible D gene TRBD1, 6 bases. Trimming removed 0 bases at V and 0 bases at J, with 13 bases between. This CDR3 spans 17 amino acids. The germline V gene has CDR1 SGHTA and CDR2 FQGNSA. The CDR3 reads CASSLAGAGASTDTQYF. The DNA for the CDR3 is TGTGCCAGCAGCTTAGCGGGGGCAGGGGCTAGCACAGATACGCAGTATTTT.

This sequence joins TRBV5-1 and TRBJ2-7; 10 bases match TRBD1. The CDR3 contains 15 residues. Germline trimming cut 0 bases from V and 2 bases from J; bases unmatched to any gene: 2. Germline CDR1 reads SGHRS; CDR2 reads YFSETQ. CDR3 DNA: TGCGCCAGCAGCTTGGTGGACAGGGGGACCTACGAGCAGTACTTC. This gives the protein CASSLVDRGTYEQYF.

The rearrangement joins TRBV15 to TRBJ2-1, with TRBD2 matching 9 bases. Trimming removed 1 base from V and 6 bases from J; junction bases left unmatched: 4. Germline CDR1 reads LNHNV; CDR2 reads YYDKDF (reference sequence). This CDR3 has 15 residues. The CDR3 bases are TGTGCCACCAGCAGAGCCACTAGCGGGCTCAATGAGCAGTTCTTC. It yields the protein CATSRATSGLNEQFF. The whole variable domain, filled in from reference TRBV15 and TRBJ2-1, reads DAMVIQNPRYQVTQFGKPVTLSCSQTLNHNVMYWYQQKSSQAPKLLFHYYDKDFNNEADTPDNFQSRRPNTSFCFLDIRSPGLGDTAMYLCATSRATSGLNEQFFGPGTRLTVL.

This clone has just one count. V gene TRBV29-1 combines with J gene TRBJ2-7, with TRBD2 matching 8 bases. Germline CDR1 reads SQVTM; CDR2 reads ANQGSEA. The CDR3 length is 13 residues. V shed 3 bases, J shed 4 bases, and the junction held 5 bases outside the gene matches. This CDR3 reads CSVEREDPYEQYF. CDR3 nucleotides: TGCAGCGTTGAGCGGGAGGACCCTTACGAGCAGTACTTC.

This chain joins TRBV18 and TRBJ2-5, with 10 bases matching TRBD1. Germline values: CDR1 KGHSH, CDR2 LQKENI. Unmatched junction bases numbered 3, after V lost 3 bases and J lost 2 bases. The CDR3 length is 15 residues. The CDR3 reads CASSPDRGWQETQYF. The CDR3 bases are TGTGCCAGCTCACCGGACAGGGGGTGGCAAGAGACCCAGTACTTC.

As regards this clone: Mismatch with germline at one junction end may stem from a read error. This chain connects TRBV25-1 to TRBJ2-6, with D possibly TRBD1 on 6 matching bases. This CDR3 is built from 15 residues. Germline V gene lookup returns CDR1 MGHDK and CDR2 SYGVNS. CDR3 in amino acids: CVSQTGSSGANVLTF. DNA for the CDR3: TGTGTCAGCCAGACAGGTAGCTCTGGGGCCAACGTCCTGACTTTC.

This clone was seen once. The chain links TRBV10-1 to TRBJ2-2; 7 nucleotides line up with TRBD1. Germline-derived CDR1 and CDR2 are WNHNN and SYGVQD (reference sequence). V lost 3 bases to trimming and J lost 4 bases; unmatched junction nucleotides: 5. The CDR3 has 15 residues. CDR3 region: CASSDGTDFTGELFF. In nucleotides, the CDR3 is TGCGCCAGCAGTGATGGGACAGACTTCACCGGGGAGCTGTTTTTT.

This sequence joins TRBV6-7 and TRBJ1-1; D perhaps matches TRBD1 (6 bases). TRBV6-7 is classed as an ORF, of uncertain function. The CDR3 consists of 17 residues. The germline V and J ends were trimmed by 0 bases and 6 bases, with 20 bases remaining between them. The CDR3 sequence is CASSYSNRAPRSPEAFF. In DNA form, the CDR3 reads TGTGCCAGCAGTTACTCGAACAGGGCCCCCCGGTCCCCTGAAGCTTTCTTT.

The CDR3: CASSLWGQGRSGANVLTF. CDR3 DNA sequence: TGTGCCAGCAGTTTATGGGGACAGGGCCGCTCTGGGGCCAACGTCCTGACTTTC. V gene TRBV27 combines with J gene TRBJ2-6; 9 bases line up with TRBD1. The CDR3 has 18 residues. Unmatched junction bases numbered 4, after V lost 1 base and J lost 0 bases. The germline CDR1 and CDR2 sequences are MNHEY and SMNVEV (reference sequence).

V is TRBV18 and J is TRBJ2-1; TRBD2 matches 14 bases. With V trimmed by 5 bases and J by 9 bases, 6 bases remained unmatched. The CDR3 runs to 15 residues. In germline, CDR1 is KGHSH, CDR2 LQKENI. CDR3 in DNA: TGTGCCAGCTCAGGGGGACTAGCGGGAGTTTTTGAGCAGTTCTTC. Its translation: CASSGGLAGVFEQFF.

The count of this clone is one. The chain carries TRBV5-1 and TRBJ1-1; unclear D gene. Between the trimmed V and J ends, which lost 4 bases and 2 bases, there was a span of 12 bases. CDR1 SGHRS and CDR2 YFSETQ come from the germline V gene. CDR3 length: 14 amino acids. CDR3 loop: CASSPLAVNTEAFF. For the CDR3, the DNA is TGCGCCAGCAGCCCCCTGGCTGTTAACACTGAAGCTTTCTTT.

This clone was detected only a few times. V usage is TRBV28 and J usage is TRBJ1-2; 9 nucleotides agree with TRBD1. This CDR3 has 15 residues. The germline gives CDR1 MDHEN, CDR2 SYDVKM. The V segment lost 8 bases and the J segment 5 bases; nucleotides outside the gene matches: 12. The CDR3 DNA sequence: TGTGCCAGCGCTTTAATCGGCGGACAGGGGTATGGCTACACCTTC. This translates into CASALIGGQGYGYTF.

This clone was recorded only once. This chain joins TRBV28 and TRBJ2-1, with a possible D match to TRBD2 (5 bases). In germline, CDR1 is MDHEN, CDR2 SYDVKM. The V end lost 7 bases, the J end lost 1 base, and 11 bases lay between the germline ends. CDR3 length: 14 amino acids. This CDR3 reads CASTRPGSYNEQFF. The CDR3 region has the DNA TGTGCCAGCACTCGCCCGGGGTCCTACAATGAGCAGTTCTTC. The entire variable domain, with the rest obtained from reference TRBV28 and TRBJ2-1, is as follows: DVKVTQSSRYLVKRTGEKVFLECVQDMDHENMFWYRQDPGLGLRLIYFSYDVKMKEKGDIPEGYSVSREKKERFSLILESASTNQTSMYLCASTRPGSYNEQFFGPGTRLTVL.

A note on this clone: A much larger clonotype is one base distant, so this may be a read error. The CDR3 nucleotides read TGCAGCGTTGTAAAGGGCCACACCTTC. It yields the protein CSVVKGHTF. The chain couples TRBV29-1 to TRBJ1-2; D is ambiguous. This CDR3 is 9 amino acids long. Germline V gene sequence: CDR1 SQVTM, CDR2 ANQGSEA. V was clipped by 4 bases and J by 12 bases, with 9 bases between them.

The chain links TRBV28 to TRBJ2-7; TRBD1 agrees at 7 bases. CDR3 length: 13 amino acids. Germline assignment: CDR1 MDHEN and CDR2 SYDVKM. Trimming cost V 10 bases and J 2 bases; bases outside gene matches: 8. DNA for the CDR3: TGTGCCATCTTAGGGGGCCCCCCCTACGAGCAGTACTTC. Translating it yields CAILGGPPYEQYF.

This clone came up a few times. The J gene is TRBJ1-3, the V gene TRBV28; 11 bases map to TRBD1. CDR1 and CDR2 from the germline V gene are MDHEN and SYDVKM. V lost 4 bases, J lost 9 bases, and 8 bases stayed unmatched. The CDR3 runs to 15 residues. The DNA for the CDR3 is TGTGCCAGCAGTTCGCCGGGACAGGGGGTGGGCACCATATATTTT. Protein: CASSSPGQGVGTIYF.

The chain uses TRBV2 and TRBJ2-1; D uncertain. Germline CDR1 SNHLY, CDR2 FYNNEI. V was cut by 3 bases and J by 2 bases, with 5 bases left in between. The CDR3 is made up of 13 amino acids. The CDR3 reads CASSEGPYNEQFF. The CDR3 DNA is TGTGCCAGCAGTGAGGGCCCCTACAATGAGCAGTTCTTC.

This clone was recorded a few times. The gene calls are TRBV30 and TRBJ1-1; 10 bases fit TRBD1. Germline V lookup: CDR1 GTSNPN, CDR2 SVGIG (reference sequence). The CDR3 is 14 amino acids. J lost 5 bases, V lost 0 bases, and 3 bases had no gene match. The CDR3 DNA sequence: TGTGCCTGGAGTGTGACAGGGGGCAGGACTGAAGCTTTCTTT. It yields the protein CAWSVTGGRTEAFF. Full variable domain (remainder filled in from reference TRBV30 and TRBJ1-1): SQTIHQWPATLVQPVGSPLSLECTVEGTSNPNLYWYRQAAGRGLQLLFYSVGIGQISSEVPQNLSASRPQDRQFILSSKKLLLSDSGFYLCAWSVTGGRTEAFFGQGTRLTVV.

V usage is TRBV6-6 and J usage is TRBJ1-4, with 9 bases identical to TRBD1. Germline assignment: CDR1 MNHNY and CDR2 SVGAGI (reference sequence). After removal of 3 bases from V and 5 bases from J, the junction contained 7 bases not matched to a gene. The CDR3 contains 16 residues. The CDR3 loop is CASSYSAGTGNEKLFF. For the CDR3, the DNA is TGTGCCAGCAGTTATTCGGCCGGGACAGGGAATGAAAAACTGTTTTTT.

This chain joins TRBV6-1 and TRBJ2-1; D is undetermined. Germline CDR1 is MNHNS and CDR2 is SASEGT. The V end was cut by 1 base, the J end by 0 bases, with 7 bases between. The CDR3 contains 15 residues. The CDR3: CASSEVDDSYNEQFF. The CDR3 DNA reads TGTGCCAGCAGTGAAGTGGACGACTCCTACAATGAGCAGTTCTTC.

This chain connects TRBV7-6 to TRBJ2-3, with D perhaps TRBD2 (6 bases). With 4 bases removed from V and 1 base from J, the gap between germline ends came to 15 bases. This CDR3 spans 16 amino acids. Germline V gene lookup returns CDR1 SGHVS and CDR2 FNYEAQ. The CDR3: CASSSYSGYRTDTQYF. CDR3 nucleotides: TGTGCCAGCAGCTCCTATAGCGGCTACCGCACAGATACGCAGTATTTT.